Below are 19 T cell receptor beta chains sequenced from a single sample in a study of OX40 agonist ivuxolimab in advanced cancers. TCRdb keeps only in-frame clones here, not all; method: immunoSEQ multiplex PCR. Altogether over 25,000 clones are present, 75% to 90% being singletons, with the ten largest covering approximately 20%. Sequences were derived from CD4+ or CD8+ T cells sorted from blood, sampled in a trial of the OX40 agonist ivuxolimab. These receptors were obtained from an adult with an advanced solid tumor such as melanoma, head and neck, liver or kidney cancer.

This rearrangement joins TRBV27 to TRBJ2-7; 8 nucleotides align to TRBD1. The V and J ends lost 6 bases and 4 bases, in that order; junction bases with no gene match: 5. The germline gives CDR1 MNHEY, CDR2 SMNVEV (reference sequence). The CDR3 has 13 residues. CDR3 nucleotides: TGTGCCAGCAGCGCCAGGGGGCCTTACGAGCAGTACTTC. It encodes CASSARGPYEQYF.

DNA for the CDR3: TGTGCCATCAGTTTCGACAGGGGAGAGGTCGGGGAGCTGTTTTTT. Translating gives CAISFDRGEVGELFF. The V gene is TRBV10-3, the J gene TRBJ2-2, with 8 bases fitting TRBD1. Germline V gene sequence: CDR1 ENHRY, CDR2 SYGVKD. V shed 5 bases, J shed 7 bases, and the junction held 9 bases outside the gene matches. The CDR3 is 15 residues long.

The chain is built from TRBV4-3 and TRBJ1-1; 11 nucleotides match TRBD1. Trimming cost V 4 bases and J 0 bases; bases outside gene matches: 4. This CDR3 is built from 16 residues. Germline V gene sequence: CDR1 LGHNA, CDR2 YSLEER. Here the CDR3 reads CASSPRTGGVNTEAFF. Written as DNA, the CDR3 is TGCGCCAGCAGCCCAAGGACAGGGGGCGTGAACACTGAAGCTTTCTTT.

V is TRBV6-5 and J is TRBJ2-5; 7 positions agree with TRBD2. Per the germline V gene, CDR1 is MNHEY and CDR2 is SVGAGI. The V segment lost 6 bases and the J segment 5 bases; nucleotides outside the gene matches: 12. This CDR3 spans 15 amino acids. The DNA of the CDR3 is TGTGCCAGCAGCGAGGGACTACCGCCAGGGGAGACCCAGTACTTC. Amino acids: CASSEGLPPGETQYF.

V gene TRBV28 combines with J gene TRBJ1-1; the D gene is possibly TRBD1 (6 bases). V was trimmed by 5 bases and J by 4 bases, leaving 11 bases between them. This CDR3 has 13 amino acids. In germline, CDR1 is MDHEN, CDR2 SYDVKM. CDR3 residues: CASSHRGGTEAFF. CDR3 sequence (DNA): TGTGCCAGCAGTCATCGAGGGGGCACTGAAGCTTTCTTT.

The gene calls are TRBV7-9 and TRBJ2-7, with 13 bases lining up with TRBD2. After removal of 6 bases from V and 6 bases from J, the junction contained 14 bases not matched to a gene. The CDR3 is 17 amino acids. Looked up from germline, CDR1 is SEHNR and CDR2 is FQNEAQ (reference sequence). For the CDR3, the DNA is TGTGCCAGCAGTTTCCCAACCGGGACTAGCGGGACGGGCGAGCAGTACTTC. It is translated as CASSFPTGTSGTGEQYF.

The rearrangement uses TRBV18 and TRBJ1-2, with TRBD1 matching over 10 bases. This CDR3 has 16 amino acids. Germline-derived CDR1 and CDR2 are KGHSH and LQKENI. J lost 8 bases, V lost 0 bases, and 9 bases had no gene match. The CDR3, as DNA: TGTGCCAGCTCACCACCGGTCGTAGTGACAGGGGGCGGCTACACCTTC. Encoded protein: CASSPPVVVTGGGYTF.

The CDR3: CASSPPLSASGGIETQYF. In DNA, the CDR3 is TGTGCCAGCAGCCCCCCCCTCTCGGCTAGCGGGGGGATAGAGACCCAGTACTTC. This chain uses TRBV7-9 with TRBJ2-5, with 11 positions matching TRBD2. V lost 5 bases, J lost 4 bases, and 15 bases stayed unmatched. CDR1 is SEHNR and CDR2 is FQNEAQ in the germline V gene (reference sequence). There are 18 residues in the CDR3.

This chain links TRBV27 with TRBJ2-5; D possibly matches TRBD1 or TRBD2 (5 bases each). Trimming removed 5 bases from V and 5 bases from J, with 12 bases in between. There are 13 residues in the CDR3. Germline V gives CDR1 MNHEY, CDR2 SMNVEV (reference sequence). In DNA, the CDR3 is TGTGCCAGCAGTAACGGGGCCAGGGAGACCCAGTACTTC. Translated: CASSNGARETQYF.

This chain uses TRBV6-1 with TRBJ1-2; D gene unclear. V lost 0 bases, J lost 1 base, and 6 bases lay in between. The germline CDR1 and CDR2 sequences are MNHNS and SASEGT. The CDR3 sequence is 14 residues long. CDR3 in DNA: TGTGCCAGCAGTGAAGCAGAAAGTAACTATGGCTACACCTTC. It codes for CASSEAESNYGYTF.

The CDR3 DNA reads TGTGCCAGCAGACCAGGACAGGGGGTTAGGGATGAGCAGTTCTTC. This gives the protein CASRPGQGVRDEQFF. This chain uses TRBV7-9 with TRBJ2-1; TRBD1 matches at 10 bases. V dropped 6 bases and J dropped 8; count of bases not matched to a gene: 10. The CDR3 runs to 15 residues. Germline lookup yields CDR1 SEHNR and CDR2 FQNEAQ (reference sequence).

V usage is TRBV5-1 and J usage is TRBJ2-7; D gene unclear. The germline gives CDR1 SGHRS, CDR2 YFSETQ. V lost 0 bases and J 6 bases, leaving 10 bases between the germline ends. CDR3 length equals 13 residues. The CDR3 here is CASSLGGTVEQYF. CDR3 nucleotides: TGCGCCAGCAGCTTGGGTGGAACAGTCGAGCAGTACTTC.

The chain has TRBV15 and TRBJ1-2; 7 positions match TRBD1. This CDR3 comprises 13 residues. Trimming cost V 1 base and J 4 bases; bases outside gene matches: 0. Per the germline V gene, CDR1 is LNHNV and CDR2 is YYDKDF (reference sequence). The DNA for the CDR3 is TGTGCCACCAGCAGAGGGGACAGCTATGGCTACACCTTC. Translation gives CATSRGDSYGYTF.

The chain combines TRBV2 with TRBJ2-5; D is uncertain. V dropped 8 bases and J dropped 4 bases, with 5 bases sitting between them. In germline, CDR1 is SNHLY, CDR2 FYNNEI. This CDR3 contains 10 residues. The CDR3 DNA sequence: TGTGCCAGCTACTCAGAGACCCAGTACTTC. It is translated as CASYSETQYF. Combining the CDR3 with reference TRBV2 and TRBJ2-5 gives the whole variable domain EPEVTQTPSHQVTQMGQEVILRCVPISNHLYFYWYRQILGQKVEFLVSFYNNEISEKSEIFDDQFSVERPDGSNFTLKIRSTKLEDSAMYFCASYSETQYFGPGTRLLVL.

The CDR3 is CAVPGWYNEQFF. CDR3 nucleotides: TGTGCCGTCCCTGGTTGGTACAATGAGCAGTTCTTC. The V call is TRBV2, the J call TRBJ2-1; no clear D gene. The V gene lost 11 bases and the J gene lost 4 bases, with 12 bases spanning the gap. This CDR3 is built from 12 residues. Germline V gene data show CDR1 as SNHLY and CDR2 as FYNNEI.

The rearrangement joins TRBV6-5 to TRBJ1-2, with a weak D call TRBD1 (6 bases). V was trimmed by 6 bases and J by 4 bases, leaving 9 bases between them. Per the germline V gene, CDR1 is MNHEY and CDR2 is SVGAGI. CDR3 length: 12 residues. The DNA for the CDR3 is TGTGCCAGCAGCGTACAGGGCTATGGCTACACCTTC. It translates to CASSVQGYGYTF.

The chain couples TRBV19 to TRBJ2-7; 7 bases match TRBD2. V shed 4 bases and J 0 bases; nucleotides not matched to a gene: 3. This CDR3 region has 14 residues. From germline, CDR1 is LNHDA and CDR2 SQIVND (reference sequence). The CDR3 loop reads CASSSGGSSYEQYF. The CDR3 DNA reads as TGTGCCAGTAGTAGCGGGGGATCCTCCTACGAGCAGTACTTC.

The gene calls are TRBV11-1 and TRBJ2-7; TRBD2 might be the D (6 bases). Germline values: CDR1 SGHAT, CDR2 FQDESV (reference sequence). CDR3 length: 13 amino acids. Trimming removed 3 bases at V and 4 bases at J, with 10 bases between. The CDR3 here is CASSFGTLYEQYF. For the CDR3, the DNA is TGTGCCAGCAGCTTCGGGACTTTATACGAGCAGTACTTC.

This rearrangement joins TRBV7-9 to TRBJ2-1; TRBD1 matches at 7 bases. The CDR3 consists of 14 residues. Germline V gives CDR1 SEHNR, CDR2 FQNEAQ (reference sequence). The V segment lost 4 bases and the J segment 4 bases; nucleotides outside the gene matches: 4. The DNA for the CDR3 is TGTGCCAGCAGCTCAGGGGGACCTTACAATGAGCAGTTCTTC. Translating gives CASSSGGPYNEQFF.